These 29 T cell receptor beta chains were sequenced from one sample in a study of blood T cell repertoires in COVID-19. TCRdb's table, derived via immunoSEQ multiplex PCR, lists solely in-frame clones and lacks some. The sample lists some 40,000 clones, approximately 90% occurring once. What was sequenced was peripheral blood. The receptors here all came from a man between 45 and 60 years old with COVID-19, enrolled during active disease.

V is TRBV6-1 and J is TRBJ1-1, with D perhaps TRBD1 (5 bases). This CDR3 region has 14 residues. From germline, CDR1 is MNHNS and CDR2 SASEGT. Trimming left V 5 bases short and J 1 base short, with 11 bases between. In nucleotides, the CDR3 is TGTGCCAGCAGTTATTTCCAGGGGAACACTGAAGCTTTCTTT. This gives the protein CASSYFQGNTEAFF.

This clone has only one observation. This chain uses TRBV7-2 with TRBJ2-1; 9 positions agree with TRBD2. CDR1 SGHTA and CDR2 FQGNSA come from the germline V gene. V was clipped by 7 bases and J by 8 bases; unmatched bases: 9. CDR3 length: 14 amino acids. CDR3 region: CASTTAGGWDEQFF. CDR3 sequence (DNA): TGTGCCAGCACCACTGCGGGAGGGTGGGATGAGCAGTTCTTC.

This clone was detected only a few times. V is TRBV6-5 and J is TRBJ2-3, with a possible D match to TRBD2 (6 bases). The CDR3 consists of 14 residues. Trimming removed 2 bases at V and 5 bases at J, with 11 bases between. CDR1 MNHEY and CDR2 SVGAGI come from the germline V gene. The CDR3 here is CASSYGGSVDTQYF. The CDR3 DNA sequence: TGTGCCAGCAGTTACGGGGGGTCCGTAGATACGCAGTATTTT.

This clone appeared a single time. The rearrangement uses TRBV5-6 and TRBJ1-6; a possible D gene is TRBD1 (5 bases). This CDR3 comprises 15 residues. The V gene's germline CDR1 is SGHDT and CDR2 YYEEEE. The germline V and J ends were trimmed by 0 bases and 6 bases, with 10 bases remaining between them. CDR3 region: CASSLARRANSPLHF. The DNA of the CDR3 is TGTGCCAGCAGCTTGGCCCGCAGGGCTAATTCACCCCTCCACTTT.

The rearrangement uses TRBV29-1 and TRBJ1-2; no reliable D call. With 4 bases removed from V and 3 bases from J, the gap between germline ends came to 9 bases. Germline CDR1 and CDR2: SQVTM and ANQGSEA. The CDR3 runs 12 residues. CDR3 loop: CSVGAGYYGYTF. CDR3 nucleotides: TGCAGCGTTGGGGCAGGTTACTATGGCTACACCTTC.

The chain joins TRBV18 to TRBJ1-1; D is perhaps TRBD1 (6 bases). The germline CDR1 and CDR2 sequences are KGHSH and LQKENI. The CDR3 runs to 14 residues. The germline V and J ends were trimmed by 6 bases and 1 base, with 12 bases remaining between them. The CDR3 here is CASSPGQTNTEAFF. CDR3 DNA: TGTGCCAGCTCTCCCGGACAGACGAACACTGAAGCTTTCTTT.

CDR3 protein: CASSVTGGAGAHIQYF. The CDR3 coding sequence is TGTGCCAGCAGCGTAACGGGGGGAGCGGGAGCTCACATTCAGTACTTC. The chain recombines TRBV9 with TRBJ2-4, with 8 bases lining up with TRBD2. CDR1 and CDR2 (germline): SGDLS, YYNGEE. This CDR3 is built from 16 residues. J was trimmed by 8 bases and V by 1 base; bases with no gene match: 11.

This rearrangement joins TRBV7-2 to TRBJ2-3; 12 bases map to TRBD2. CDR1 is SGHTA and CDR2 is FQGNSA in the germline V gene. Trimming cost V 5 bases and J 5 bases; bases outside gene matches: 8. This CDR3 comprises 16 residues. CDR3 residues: CASSPTTSGGEDTQYF. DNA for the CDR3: TGTGCCAGCAGCCCCACGACTAGCGGGGGCGAAGATACGCAGTATTTT.

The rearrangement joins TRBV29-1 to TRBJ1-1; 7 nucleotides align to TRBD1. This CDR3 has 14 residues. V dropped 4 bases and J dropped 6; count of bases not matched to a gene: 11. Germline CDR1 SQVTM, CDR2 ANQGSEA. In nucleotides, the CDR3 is TGCAGCGTTGTGGGAAGACAGGGCGGAGCTGAAGCTTTCTTT. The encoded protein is CSVVGRQGGAEAFF.

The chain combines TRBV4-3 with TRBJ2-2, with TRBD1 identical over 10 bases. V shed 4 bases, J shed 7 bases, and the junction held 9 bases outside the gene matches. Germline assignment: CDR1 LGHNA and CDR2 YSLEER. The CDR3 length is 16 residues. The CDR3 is CASSPGQGMVSGELFF. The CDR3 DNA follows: TGCGCCAGCAGCCCGGGACAGGGGATGGTAAGCGGGGAGCTGTTTTTT.

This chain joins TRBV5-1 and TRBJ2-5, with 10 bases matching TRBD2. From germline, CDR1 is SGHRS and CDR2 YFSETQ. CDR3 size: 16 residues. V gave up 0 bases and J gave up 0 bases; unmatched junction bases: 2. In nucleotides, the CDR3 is TGCGCCAGCAGCTTGGCACTAGCGGGAAACCAAGAGACCCAGTACTTC. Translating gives CASSLALAGNQETQYF. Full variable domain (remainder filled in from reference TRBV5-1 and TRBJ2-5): KAGVTQTPRYLIKTRGQQVTLSCSPISGHRSVSWYQQTPGQGLQFLFEYFSETQRNKGNFPGRFSGRQFSNSRSEMNVSTLELGDSALYLCASSLALAGNQETQYFGPGTRLLVL.

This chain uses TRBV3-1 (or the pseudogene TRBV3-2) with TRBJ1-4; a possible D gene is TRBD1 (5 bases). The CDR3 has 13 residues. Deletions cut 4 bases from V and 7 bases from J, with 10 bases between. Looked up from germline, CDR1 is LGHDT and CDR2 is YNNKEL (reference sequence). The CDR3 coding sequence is TGTGCCAGCAGCCCTGAGACAGTTGAAAAACTGTTTTTT. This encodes CASSPETVEKLFF.

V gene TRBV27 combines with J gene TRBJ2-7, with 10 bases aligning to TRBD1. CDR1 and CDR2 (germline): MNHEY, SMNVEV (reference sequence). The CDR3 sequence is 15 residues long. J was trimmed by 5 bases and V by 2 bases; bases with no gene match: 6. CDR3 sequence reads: CASSLGTGDRHEQYF. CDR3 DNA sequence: TGTGCCAGCAGTTTAGGGACAGGGGATCGGCACGAGCAGTACTTC.

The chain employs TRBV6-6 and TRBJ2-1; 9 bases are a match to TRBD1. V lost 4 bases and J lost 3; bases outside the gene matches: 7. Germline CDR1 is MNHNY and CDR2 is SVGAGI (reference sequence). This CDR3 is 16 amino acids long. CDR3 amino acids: CASSSWTGAGYNEQFF. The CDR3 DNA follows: TGTGCCAGCAGTTCCTGGACAGGGGCGGGCTACAATGAGCAGTTCTTC.

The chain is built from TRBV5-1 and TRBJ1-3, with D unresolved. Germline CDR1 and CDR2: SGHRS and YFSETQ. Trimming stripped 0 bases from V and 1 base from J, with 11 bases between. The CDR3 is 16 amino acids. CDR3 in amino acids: CASSLDRGLSGNTIYF. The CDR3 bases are TGCGCCAGCAGCTTGGATCGGGGTCTATCTGGAAACACCATATATTTT. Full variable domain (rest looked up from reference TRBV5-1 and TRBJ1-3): KAGVTQTPRYLIKTRGQQVTLSCSPISGHRSVSWYQQTPGQGLQFLFEYFSETQRNKGNFPGRFSGRQFSNSRSEMNVSTLELGDSALYLCASSLDRGLSGNTIYFGEGSWLTVV.

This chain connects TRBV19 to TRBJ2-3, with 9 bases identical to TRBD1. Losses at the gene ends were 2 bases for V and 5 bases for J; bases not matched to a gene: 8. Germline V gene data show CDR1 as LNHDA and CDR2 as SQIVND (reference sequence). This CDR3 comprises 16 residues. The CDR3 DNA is TGTGCCAGTAGTATACGATCCGGGACAGGGATAGATACGCAGTATTTT. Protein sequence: CASSIRSGTGIDTQYF.

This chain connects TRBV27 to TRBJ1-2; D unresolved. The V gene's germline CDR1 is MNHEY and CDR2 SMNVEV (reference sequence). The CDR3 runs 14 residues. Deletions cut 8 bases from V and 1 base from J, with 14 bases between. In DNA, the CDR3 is TGTGCCAGCCGTGCCACGAGGTATAACTATGGCTACACCTTC. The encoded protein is CASRATRYNYGYTF.

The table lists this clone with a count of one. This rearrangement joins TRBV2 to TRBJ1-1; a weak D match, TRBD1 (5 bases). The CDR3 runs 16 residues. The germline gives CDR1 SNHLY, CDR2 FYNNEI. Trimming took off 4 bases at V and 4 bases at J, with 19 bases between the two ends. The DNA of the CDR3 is TGTGCCAGCAGTGCCGACTCTTGGGGGGGTTTCACTGAAGCTTTCTTT. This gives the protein CASSADSWGGFTEAFF.

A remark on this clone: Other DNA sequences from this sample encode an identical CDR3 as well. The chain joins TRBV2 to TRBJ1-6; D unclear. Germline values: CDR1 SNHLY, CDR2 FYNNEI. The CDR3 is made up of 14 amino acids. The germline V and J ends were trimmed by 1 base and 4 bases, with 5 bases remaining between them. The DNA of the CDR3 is TGTGCCAGCAGTGAAGGCCAGTATAATTCACCCCTCCACTTT. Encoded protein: CASSEGQYNSPLHF.

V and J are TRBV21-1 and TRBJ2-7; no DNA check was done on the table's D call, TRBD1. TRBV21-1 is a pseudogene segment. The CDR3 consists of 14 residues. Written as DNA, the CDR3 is TGTGCCAGCCCCGGGACAGGGAAATTCTACGAGCAGTACTTC. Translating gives CASPGTGKFYEQYF.

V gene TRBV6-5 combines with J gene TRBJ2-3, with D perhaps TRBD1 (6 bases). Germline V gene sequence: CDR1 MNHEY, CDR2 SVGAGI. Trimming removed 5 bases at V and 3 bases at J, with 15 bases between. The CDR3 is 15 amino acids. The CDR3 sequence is CASSPIGGLTDTQYF. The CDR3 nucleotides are TGTGCCAGCAGTCCAATAGGGGGTCTGACAGATACGCAGTATTTT.

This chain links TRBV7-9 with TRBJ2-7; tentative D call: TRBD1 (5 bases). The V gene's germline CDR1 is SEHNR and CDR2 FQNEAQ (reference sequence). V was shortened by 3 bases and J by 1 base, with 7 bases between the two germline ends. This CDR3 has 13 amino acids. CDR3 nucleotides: TGTGCCAGCAGCTTTAGACAGTCCTACGAGCAGTACTTC. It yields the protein CASSFRQSYEQYF.

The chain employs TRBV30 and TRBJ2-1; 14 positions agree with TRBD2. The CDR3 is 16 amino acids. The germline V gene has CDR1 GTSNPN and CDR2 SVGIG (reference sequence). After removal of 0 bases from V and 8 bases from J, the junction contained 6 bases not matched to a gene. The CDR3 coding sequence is TGTGCCTGGAGTGTACTGGGGACTAGCGGGAGTGATGAGCAGTTCTTC. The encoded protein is CAWSVLGTSGSDEQFF.

The CDR3 sequence is CASSLSPGHPTQKGNEQFF. CDR3 in DNA: TGTGCCAGCAGTTTATCTCCGGGACACCCTACCCAGAAAGGGAATGAGCAGTTCTTC. V gene TRBV28 combines with J gene TRBJ2-1, with D possibly TRBD1 on 6 matching bases. V dropped 1 base and J dropped 7 bases, with 26 bases sitting between them. The CDR3 length is 19 residues. CDR1 and CDR2 from the germline V gene are MDHEN and SYDVKM. Looking up the rest from reference TRBV28 and TRBJ2-1 gives the full variable domain: DVKVTQSSRYLVKRTGEKVFLECVQDMDHENMFWYRQDPGLGLRLIYFSYDVKMKEKGDIPEGYSVSREKKERFSLILESASTNQTSMYLCASSLSPGHPTQKGNEQFFGPGTRLTVL.

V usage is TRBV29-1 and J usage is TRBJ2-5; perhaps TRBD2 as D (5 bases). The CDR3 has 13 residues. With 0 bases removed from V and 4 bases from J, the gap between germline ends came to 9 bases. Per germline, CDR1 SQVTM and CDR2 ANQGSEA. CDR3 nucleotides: TGCAGCGTTGAAGAAGGCAGCGGAGAGACCCAGTACTTC. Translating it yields CSVEEGSGETQYF.

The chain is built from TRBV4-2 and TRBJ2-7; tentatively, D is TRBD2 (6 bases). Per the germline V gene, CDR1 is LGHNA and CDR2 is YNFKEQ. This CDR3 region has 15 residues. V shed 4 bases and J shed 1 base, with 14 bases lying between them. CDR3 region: CASSPTLAESYEQYF. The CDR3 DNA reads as TGTGCCAGCAGCCCGACATTAGCGGAGTCCTACGAGCAGTACTTC.

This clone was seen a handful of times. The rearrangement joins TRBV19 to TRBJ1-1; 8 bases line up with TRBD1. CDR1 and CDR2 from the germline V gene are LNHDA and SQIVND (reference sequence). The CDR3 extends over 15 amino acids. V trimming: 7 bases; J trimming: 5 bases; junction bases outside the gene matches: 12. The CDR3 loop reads CASTLGQGRVTEAFF. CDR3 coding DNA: TGTGCCAGTACCCTCGGACAGGGTAGAGTAACTGAAGCTTTCTTT.

CDR3 in DNA: TGCGCCAGCAGCCGCGGGACTAGCGGGGCCTACGAGCAGTACTTC. The encoded protein is CASSRGTSGAYEQYF. The V and J genes are TRBV5-1 and TRBJ2-7; 13 bases agree with TRBD2. Germline lookup yields CDR1 SGHRS and CDR2 YFSETQ. With V trimmed by 4 bases and J by 2 bases, 3 bases remained unmatched. This CDR3 is built from 15 residues.

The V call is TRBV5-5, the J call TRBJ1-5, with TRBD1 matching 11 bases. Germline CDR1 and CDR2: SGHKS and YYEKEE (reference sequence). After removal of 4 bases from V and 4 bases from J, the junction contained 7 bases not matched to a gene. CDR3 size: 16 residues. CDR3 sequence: CASSPMGQGENQPQHF. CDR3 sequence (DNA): TGTGCCAGCAGCCCAATGGGACAGGGGGAAAATCAGCCCCAGCATTTT. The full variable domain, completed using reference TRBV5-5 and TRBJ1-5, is DAGVTQSPTHLIKTRGQQVTLRCSPISGHKSVSWYQQVLGQGPQFIFQYYEKEERGRGNFPDRFSARQFPNYSSELNVNALLLGDSALYLCASSPMGQGENQPQHFGDGTRLSIL.